The 27 T cell receptor beta chains presented below share a single source sample, sequenced in a study of CD8 T cells in Susac syndrome. Random hexamers served to reverse transcribe about 0.5 to 1 ug RNA. TCRdb itself ran the immunoSEQ multiplex PCR reads through MiXCR, one entry per CDR3 protein. The profile shows approximately 150,000 distinct CDR3 sequences, 90% to 95% of them singletons. The sample taken for sequencing was CD4+ T cells from PBMCs. These receptors were obtained from a human donor in good health.

The table lists this clonotype with a count of one. V is TRBV20-1 and J is TRBJ2-7, with D unresolved. CDR3 length: 12 residues. The germline V and J ends were trimmed by 2 bases and 1 base, with 6 bases remaining between them. Looked up from germline, CDR1 is DFQATT and CDR2 is SNEGSKA (reference sequence). CDR3 DNA: TGCAGTGCTAGACTTCCATCCTACGAGCAGTACTTC. Its protein is CSARLPSYEQYF.

The chain uses TRBV14 and TRBJ2-1; D may be TRBD1 (6 bases). V lost 7 bases to trimming and J lost 3 bases, with 16 bases between them. Germline V gene data show CDR1 as SGHDN and CDR2 as FVKESK. The CDR3 is made up of 15 amino acids. The CDR3 region is CASIKYRDGYNEQFF. The DNA of the CDR3 is TGTGCCAGCATCAAATACAGGGACGGCTACAATGAGCAGTTCTTC.

The chain combines TRBV9 with TRBJ2-5; 9 bases align to TRBD1. J lost 1 base, V lost 0 bases, and 10 bases had no gene match. The CDR3 is 18 residues long. The germline gives CDR1 SGDLS, CDR2 YYNGEE. The CDR3 loop reads CASSVGTGGRLGQETQYF. The DNA for the CDR3 is TGTGCCAGCAGCGTAGGAACAGGGGGCAGGTTGGGCCAAGAGACCCAGTACTTC.

The chain has TRBV7-2 and TRBJ2-5, with 8 bases identical to TRBD2. V lost 3 bases, J lost 5 bases, and 5 bases stayed unmatched. The CDR3 loop spans 14 amino acids. Germline assignment: CDR1 SGHTA and CDR2 FQGNSA. The DNA of the CDR3 is TGTGCCAGCAGCTTCGGGGGGGCCCTGGAGACCCAGTACTTC. This codes for CASSFGGALETQYF.

V is TRBV28 and J is TRBJ1-2, with D tentatively TRBD1 (5 bases). Germline V gives CDR1 MDHEN, CDR2 SYDVKM. The ends were cut back, 3 bases at V and 4 bases at J, with 12 bases in the middle. The CDR3 loop spans 14 amino acids. The CDR3, as DNA: TGTGCCAGCAGTTTCAGCGGCCAGGGCTATGGCTACACCTTC. Translation gives CASSFSGQGYGYTF.

The gene calls are TRBV9 and TRBJ1-5; TRBD1 aligns across 8 bases. Germline V lookup: CDR1 SGDLS, CDR2 YYNGEE. The length of the CDR3 is 15 residues. V gave up 3 bases and J gave up 7 bases; unmatched junction bases: 9. In nucleotides, the CDR3 is TGTGCCAGCAGCGCCGATACAGGGGGGGGACAGCCCCAGCATTTT. This encodes CASSADTGGGQPQHF.

CDR3 in amino acids: CASSPSTGPPYEQYF. In DNA, the CDR3 is TGCGCCAGCAGCCCCTCGACAGGGCCCCCCTACGAGCAGTACTTC. The V and J genes are TRBV5-1 and TRBJ2-7; 7 nucleotides agree with TRBD1. V shed 4 bases and J 2 bases; nucleotides not matched to a gene: 9. In germline, CDR1 is SGHRS, CDR2 YFSETQ. This CDR3 has 15 amino acids.

J is TRBJ1-1 and V is TRBV3-1, with D unclear. The germline V and J ends were trimmed by 0 bases and 1 base, with 9 bases remaining between them. The length of the CDR3 is 15 residues. Germline values: CDR1 LGHDT, CDR2 YNNKEL (reference sequence). The CDR3 sequence: CASSQDAAWNTEAFF. In nucleotides, the CDR3 is TGTGCCAGCAGCCAAGATGCAGCTTGGAACACTGAAGCTTTCTTT.

The CDR3 DNA is TGCGCCAGCAGCTCGCAGACTAGCGGGGGCCGAGATACGCAGTATTTT. Its translation: CASSSQTSGGRDTQYF. The genes are TRBV5-1 and TRBJ2-3; TRBD2 aligns across 12 bases. The CDR3 has 16 residues. Germline V gene data show CDR1 as SGHRS and CDR2 as YFSETQ. V lost 3 bases to trimming and J lost 5 bases; unmatched junction nucleotides: 7.

The chain combines TRBV20-1 with TRBJ2-2; TRBD1 agrees at 7 bases. The CDR3 contains 14 residues. V gave up 5 bases and J gave up 1 base; unmatched junction bases: 4. The germline V gene encodes CDR1 DFQATT and CDR2 SNEGSKA (reference sequence). The DNA for the CDR3 is TGCAGTGCTTACGGGACAGAGAACACCGGGGAGCTGTTTTTT. This gives the protein CSAYGTENTGELFF.

The V gene is TRBV12-3 or TRBV12-4, the J gene TRBJ2-7; tentative D call: TRBD1 (5 bases). The CDR3 spans 15 residues. Trimming cost V 6 bases and J 1 base, with 16 bases left between them. In DNA form, the CDR3 reads TGTGCCAGCAGAACAGGATTATCTCCATCCTACGAGCAGTACTTC. Protein: CASRTGLSPSYEQYF.

The rearrangement joins TRBV7-9 to TRBJ2-3, with 10 bases aligning to TRBD1. The germline gives CDR1 SEHNR, CDR2 FQNEAQ (reference sequence). Losses at the gene ends were 5 bases for V and 4 bases for J; bases not matched to a gene: 6. This CDR3 has 15 amino acids. The CDR3 reads CASSPDGTGADTQYF. The CDR3 DNA is TGTGCCAGCAGCCCGGACGGGACAGGGGCAGATACGCAGTATTTT.

The table lists this clonotype with a count of one. This sequence joins TRBV12-3 or TRBV12-4 and TRBJ1-5; D ambiguous. The CDR3 consists of 15 residues. V was shortened by 3 bases and J by 6 bases, with 15 bases between the two germline ends. CDR3 amino acids: CASSFGRDVAQPQHF. The CDR3 coding sequence is TGTGCCAGCAGTTTCGGCCGGGATGTAGCTCAGCCCCAGCATTTT.

The rearrangement uses TRBV12-3 or TRBV12-4 and TRBJ2-3, with D perhaps matching TRBD2 (6 bases). V was pared by 5 bases and J by 0 bases, with 12 bases between. The CDR3 is made up of 15 amino acids. This chain's CDR3 is CASSPRELSTDTQYF. DNA for the CDR3: TGTGCCAGCAGTCCCCGGGAGCTTAGCACAGATACGCAGTATTTT.

The chain has TRBV6-4 and TRBJ1-1, with D perhaps TRBD1 (5 bases). The CDR3 totals 15 residues. Trimming stripped 3 bases from V and 1 base from J, with 12 bases between. The germline CDR1 and CDR2 sequences are MRHNA and SNTAGT. CDR3 in amino acids: CASSETDSTNTEAFF. The CDR3 DNA reads as TGTGCCAGCAGTGAGACTGACAGTACGAACACTGAAGCTTTCTTT.

This chain links TRBV10-1 with TRBJ1-5, with D possibly being TRBD1 (6 bases). CDR1 is WNHNN and CDR2 is SYGVQD in the germline V gene (reference sequence). Between the trimmed V and J ends, which lost 8 bases and 0 bases, there was a span of 17 bases. The CDR3 extends over 16 amino acids. The DNA of the CDR3 is TGCGCCAGCCTAACCCGACAGGACCTTAGCAATCAGCCCCAGCATTTT. Translating it yields CASLTRQDLSNQPQHF.

The CDR3 is CSARRAGGSTDTQYF. CDR3 coding DNA: TGCAGTGCTAGGCGGGCGGGGGGCAGCACAGATACGCAGTATTTT. This rearrangement joins TRBV20-1 to TRBJ2-3, with 8 bases matching TRBD2. The CDR3 has 15 residues. Germline trimming cut 3 bases from V and 0 bases from J; bases unmatched to any gene: 5. Germline V lookup: CDR1 DFQATT, CDR2 SNEGSKA (reference sequence).

This clonotype was picked up one time. The V gene is TRBV7-2, the J gene TRBJ1-4; D call uncertain. The V end was cut by 5 bases, the J end by 7 bases, with 11 bases between. The CDR3 contains 13 residues. Germline V gene lookup returns CDR1 SGHTA and CDR2 FQGNSA. The CDR3 DNA reads TGTGCCAGCAGCCCCCGGGCCGGTGAAAAACTGTTTTTT. This encodes CASSPRAGEKLFF.

The rearrangement links TRBV4-3 to TRBJ1-5, with D tentatively TRBD1 (6 bases). The CDR3 is 15 residues long. Germline loops: CDR1 LGHNA, CDR2 YSLEER. The V gene lost 1 base and the J gene lost 7 bases, with 14 bases spanning the gap. CDR3 in amino acids: CASSQGVGGGQPQHF. The CDR3 DNA sequence: TGCGCCAGCAGCCAAGGGGTAGGGGGAGGACAGCCCCAGCATTTT.

The chain links TRBV2 to TRBJ2-1; perhaps TRBD1 as D (5 bases). The germline V gene has CDR1 SNHLY and CDR2 FYNNEI. The CDR3 consists of 16 residues. V lost 3 bases and J 4 bases, leaving 16 bases between the germline ends. This CDR3 reads CASSESQGISYNEQFF. The CDR3 DNA sequence: TGTGCCAGCAGTGAGAGTCAGGGAATTTCATACAATGAGCAGTTCTTC.

The chain recombines TRBV12-5 with TRBJ2-3, with a possible D match to TRBD1 (6 bases). Trimming stripped 2 bases from V and 1 base from J, with 13 bases between. Germline V gene data show CDR1 as LGHNT and CDR2 as FRNRAP. The CDR3 covers 16 residues. The CDR3 is CASGLPSGQGTDTQYF. The CDR3 DNA is TGTGCTAGTGGTTTGCCCTCGGGACAAGGCACAGATACGCAGTATTTT.

This clonotype came up once. V is TRBV5-1 and J is TRBJ2-7; 10 bases line up with TRBD2. The trim removed 0 bases at V and 10 bases at J, leaving 7 bases unmatched. Germline CDR1 reads SGHRS; CDR2 reads YFSETQ. This CDR3 spans 14 amino acids. CDR3 residues: CASSLDSGRADQYF. The DNA of the CDR3 is TGCGCCAGCAGCTTGGACAGCGGGAGGGCCGATCAGTACTTC.

The gene calls are TRBV5-1 and TRBJ1-4; 10 bases agree with TRBD1. J lost 8 bases, V lost 4 bases, and 5 bases had no gene match. The CDR3 runs 14 residues. Germline CDR1 reads SGHRS; CDR2 reads YFSETQ. CDR3 coding DNA: TGCGCCAGCAGCCTTGGACAGGGGGTAGAAAAACTGTTTTTT. Protein product: CASSLGQGVEKLFF. The full variable domain, in which reference TRBV5-1 and TRBJ1-4 provide the parts outside the CDR3, is KAGVTQTPRYLIKTRGQQVTLSCSPISGHRSVSWYQQTPGQGLQFLFEYFSETQRNKGNFPGRFSGRQFSNSRSEMNVSTLELGDSALYLCASSLGQGVEKLFFGSGTQLSVL.

This chain connects TRBV5-1 to TRBJ2-5; no clear D gene. Per germline, CDR1 SGHRS and CDR2 YFSETQ. V was clipped by 4 bases and J by 4 bases, with 20 bases between them. The CDR3 extends over 16 amino acids. Here the CDR3 DNA reads TGCGCCAGCAGCGGAGCGAATTGGGAACCATCAGAGACCCAGTACTTC. It specifies CASSGANWEPSETQYF. Based on the CDR3 plus reference TRBV5-1 and TRBJ2-5, the full variable domain is KAGVTQTPRYLIKTRGQQVTLSCSPISGHRSVSWYQQTPGQGLQFLFEYFSETQRNKGNFPGRFSGRQFSNSRSEMNVSTLELGDSALYLCASSGANWEPSETQYFGPGTRLLVL.

The chain carries TRBV30 and TRBJ1-4; 7 nucleotides align to TRBD1. This CDR3 has 14 residues. The trim removed 1 base at V and 8 bases at J, leaving 7 bases unmatched. Germline lookup yields CDR1 GTSNPN and CDR2 SVGIG (reference sequence). Written as DNA, the CDR3 is TGTGCCTGGAGTGCCGGACAGGTTCGAGAAAAACTGTTTTTT. It yields the protein CAWSAGQVREKLFF.

The V call is TRBV6-2 or TRBV6-3, the J call TRBJ2-7; 7 bases agree with TRBD2. This CDR3 has 17 residues. Germline assignment: CDR1 MNHEY and CDR2 SVGEGT. V shed 0 bases and J 4 bases; nucleotides not matched to a gene: 12. The CDR3 region is CASSYSMGTGGGYEQYF. The DNA for the CDR3 is TGTGCCAGCAGTTACTCGATGGGAACGGGCGGGGGATACGAGCAGTACTTC.

This chain uses TRBV18 with TRBJ2-6; D call uncertain. With 0 bases removed from V and 1 base from J, the gap between germline ends came to 13 bases. Germline CDR1 and CDR2: KGHSH and LQKENI. CDR3 length: 18 amino acids. The CDR3 sequence is CASSPPNGPVSGANVLTF. In DNA, the CDR3 is TGTGCCAGCTCACCACCTAACGGGCCGGTTTCTGGGGCCAACGTCCTGACTTTC.